The 3 T cell receptor beta chains below come from one sample, sequenced in a study of T cell responses to AZD1222 COVID-19 vaccine. The protocol was immunoSEQ multiplex PCR, while the TCRdb copy is restricted to in-frame clones and leaves out a portion. The sample lists more than 100,000 clones, around 90% seen once, with approximately 1.4% in the top ten. This specimen was peripheral blood, taken on day 0 of AZD1222 vaccination. Receptors originate from an adult in good health.

This chain joins TRBV11-2 and TRBJ1-3; the D gene is possibly TRBD1 (6 bases). CDR1 is SGHAT and CDR2 is FQNNGV in the germline V gene. This CDR3 has 18 amino acids. V was clipped by 5 bases and J by 0 bases, with 20 bases between them. The DNA of the CDR3 is TGTGCCAGCAGCCCCCTGGCCGGTGTGGGGGCCTCTGGAAACACCATATATTTT. Amino acid sequence: CASSPLAGVGASGNTIYF.

V and J are TRBV5-1 and TRBJ1-5; D is uncertain. Germline lookup yields CDR1 SGHRS and CDR2 YFSETQ. Trimming took off 0 bases at V and 0 bases at J, with 7 bases between the two ends. The CDR3 sequence is 15 residues long. CDR3 nucleotides: TGCGCCAGCAGCTTGGAAGCTTATAGCAATCAGCCCCAGCATTTT. Translated, it gives CASSLEAYSNQPQHF.

The chain links TRBV28 to TRBJ2-6; 7 bases agree with TRBD2. This CDR3 contains 16 residues. J was trimmed by 2 bases and V by 6 bases; bases with no gene match: 7. Germline CDR1 is MDHEN and CDR2 is SYDVKM. The CDR3 region has the DNA TGTGCCAGCAGCCGCGGGGGACCAACTGGGGCCAACGTCCTGACTTTC. Translating it yields CASSRGGPTGANVLTF.